This T cell receptor beta chain was retrieved from a study of cytomegalovirus exposure and HLA in healthy donors. The CDR3 is 13 amino acids. Germline-derived CDR1 and CDR2 are SQVTM and ANQGSEA. J gave up 2 bases and V 6 bases, and 7 bases lay outside the gene matches. PCR used 60 Vbeta primers and 13 Jbeta primers. The method was immunoSEQ multiplex PCR; TCRdb's version includes in-frame clones alone and lacks a portion of them. Of over 200,000 clones listed, roughly 90% are singletons. Sequenced: PBMCs. The source is a young woman in good health and CMV-seronegative. This chain connects TRBV29-1 to TRBJ2-7; 7 positions match TRBD2. CDR3 loop: CSVAGLGPYEQYF. CDR3 coding DNA: TGCAGCGTCGCCGGACTAGGGCCCTACGAGCAGTACTTC.